Shown below are 28 T cell receptor beta chains from a single sample sequenced in a study of blood T cell repertoires in COVID-19. Here immunoSEQ multiplex PCR was the method, and the copy in TCRdb shows in-frame clones only, minus some. Of over 200,000 clones in the sample, roughly 94% were seen once. Sequencing input: peripheral blood. The receptor source for this set is a young man with acute or convalescent COVID-19.

V gene TRBV19 combines with J gene TRBJ2-3; 7 bases fit TRBD1. V trimming: 5 bases; J trimming: 7 bases; junction bases outside the gene matches: 21. The CDR3 extends over 18 amino acids. Germline V gives CDR1 LNHDA, CDR2 SQIVND (reference sequence). CDR3 region: CASSSRTTGNYYINTQYF. For the CDR3, the DNA is TGTGCCAGTAGTTCCCGAACGACAGGGAATTATTACATAAATACGCAGTATTTT.

The rearrangement links TRBV18 to TRBJ2-1; possible D gene TRBD2, 5 bases. This CDR3 comprises 11 residues. V was clipped by 3 bases and J by 9 bases, with 6 bases between them. Germline CDR1 and CDR2: KGHSH and LQKENI. The CDR3 nucleotides read TGTGCCAGCTCACCGGACTTTGAGCAGTTCTTC. Translation gives CASSPDFEQFF.

V gene TRBV28 combines with J gene TRBJ2-1; TRBD2 matches at 10 bases. Germline CDR1 MDHEN, CDR2 SYDVKM. The length of the CDR3 is 15 residues. The trim removed 7 bases at V and 8 bases at J, leaving 11 bases unmatched. For the CDR3, the DNA is TGTGCCAGCAACGACCGAGCGGGGGGGTTGGATGAGCAGTTCTTC. It encodes CASNDRAGGLDEQFF.

Only one count was recorded for this clone. Other DNA variants within this sample encode the same CDR3. The CDR3 protein is CASSFGQGLSYEQYF. CDR3 nucleotide sequence: TGCGCCAGCAGCTTCGGACAGGGACTCTCCTACGAGCAGTACTTC. This chain joins TRBV5-1 and TRBJ2-7; 8 nucleotides line up with TRBD1. The germline V gene encodes CDR1 SGHRS and CDR2 YFSETQ. This CDR3 contains 15 residues. Losses at the gene ends were 2 bases for V and 0 bases for J; bases not matched to a gene: 4.

The rearrangement uses TRBV3-1 (or the pseudogene TRBV3-2) and TRBJ1-2; D unclear. The germline CDR1 and CDR2 sequences are LGHDT and YNNKEL (reference sequence). V was cut by 1 base and J by 0 bases, with 12 bases left in between. This CDR3 spans 16 amino acids. CDR3 sequence (DNA): TGTGCCAGCAGCCAAGCGAGGGCAGAATCTAACTATGGCTACACCTTC. The encoded protein is CASSQARAESNYGYTF.

This chain joins TRBV6-5 and TRBJ2-5, with a possible D match to TRBD1 (7 bases). V lost 7 bases and J 5 bases, leaving 14 bases between the germline ends. There are 13 residues in the CDR3. CDR1 is MNHEY, CDR2 SVGAGI, per germline. DNA of the CDR3: TGTGCCAGCACCTCGACAGGGAGGGAGACCCAGTACTTC. This codes for CASTSTGRETQYF.

This chain uses TRBV28 with TRBJ1-6; the D is unclear. Germline V CDR1 and CDR2: MDHEN, SYDVKM. This CDR3 has 12 residues. V was trimmed by 5 bases and J by 10 bases, leaving 9 bases between them. The CDR3 DNA is TGTGCCAGCAGTGTCACAAGATCACCCCTCCACTTT. The encoded protein is CASSVTRSPLHF.

In its sample, this clone was seen once. The V and J genes are TRBV5-1 and TRBJ2-7; the match to TRBD1 covers 9 bases. This CDR3 is built from 13 residues. The V gene end was trimmed by 5 bases and the J gene end by 6 bases; junction bases not matched to a gene: 6. Germline V lookup: CDR1 SGHRS, CDR2 YFSETQ. CDR3 amino acids: CASRRETGGEQYF. CDR3 nucleotide sequence: TGCGCCAGCAGACGAGAGACAGGGGGCGAGCAGTACTTC.

In regard to this clone: Other DNA sequences of this sample code for an identical CDR3. The rearrangement uses TRBV2 and TRBJ2-7; 7 bases line up with TRBD1. CDR1 is SNHLY and CDR2 is FYNNEI in the germline V gene. Germline trimming cut 4 bases from V and 2 bases from J; bases unmatched to any gene: 5. The CDR3 has 14 amino acids. The CDR3 reads CASSGETGTYEQYF. The CDR3 DNA sequence: TGTGCCAGCAGTGGGGAGACAGGGACCTACGAGCAGTACTTC.

Worth noting for this clone: Other DNA sequences in the same sample also yield this CDR3. The chain joins TRBV27 to TRBJ1-2; D is possibly TRBD1 (5 bases). Germline CDR1 reads MNHEY; CDR2 reads SMNVEV (reference sequence). The germline V and J ends were trimmed by 5 bases and 5 bases, with 9 bases remaining between them. The CDR3 sequence is 12 residues long. CDR3 residues: CASSRQGYGYTF. CDR3 in DNA: TGTGCCAGCAGTCGTCAGGGATATGGCTACACCTTC.

This rearrangement joins TRBV19 to TRBJ2-7, with 9 bases that match TRBD1. Trimming cost V 9 bases and J 1 base; bases outside gene matches: 7. The CDR3 is 14 amino acids. Germline V gene sequence: CDR1 LNHDA, CDR2 SQIVND (reference sequence). CDR3 in amino acids: CASLQGTGSYEQYF. The CDR3 DNA reads as TGTGCCAGCCTTCAAGGGACAGGGTCCTACGAGCAGTACTTC.

The chain links TRBV5-4 to TRBJ2-3; possibly TRBD2 for D (5 bases). Trimming removed 0 bases at V and 2 bases at J, with 13 bases between. The CDR3 length is 16 residues. CDR1 and CDR2 (germline): SGHNT, YYREEE (reference sequence). CDR3 protein: CASSLVSGTNTDTQYF. The CDR3 bases are TGTGCCAGCAGCTTGGTGAGCGGCACCAACACAGATACGCAGTATTTT.

In DNA, the CDR3 is TGTGCCAGCAGTCAAAGGATGGGGGCCGGGCAGCCCCAGCATTTT. Translated: CASSQRMGAGQPQHF. The rearrangement links TRBV6-6 to TRBJ1-5, with D perhaps TRBD1 (6 bases). V lost 5 bases and J lost 7, with 18 bases in between. Germline V gene sequence: CDR1 MNHNY, CDR2 SVGAGI (reference sequence). The CDR3 has 15 amino acids.

On this clone itself: This CDR3 is also generated by other DNA sequences in the sample. The chain employs TRBV28 and TRBJ2-7; D remains unclear. Germline V gene lookup returns CDR1 MDHEN and CDR2 SYDVKM. V was pared by 5 bases and J by 3 bases, with 2 bases between. The CDR3 runs to 10 residues. CDR3 coding DNA: TGTGCCAGCAGTCGCTACGAGCAGTACTTC. Amino acid sequence: CASSRYEQYF.

The chain couples TRBV27 to TRBJ2-1; D unclear. CDR3 length equals 14 residues. Germline V gives CDR1 MNHEY, CDR2 SMNVEV (reference sequence). The ends were cut back, 3 bases at V and 6 bases at J, with 12 bases in the middle. CDR3 sequence reads: CASSLNRYTNEQFF. CDR3 sequence (DNA): TGTGCCAGCAGTTTGAATCGCTATACCAATGAGCAGTTCTTC.

V and J are TRBV3-1 (or the pseudogene TRBV3-2) and TRBJ2-5; 10 bases fit TRBD1. The CDR3 has 15 amino acids. Per germline, CDR1 LGHDT and CDR2 YNNKEL (reference sequence). J was trimmed by 3 bases and V by 5 bases; bases with no gene match: 6. The CDR3 region is CASSYPGQGKETQYF. The DNA for the CDR3 is TGTGCCAGCAGCTATCCGGGACAGGGGAAAGAGACCCAGTACTTC.

The chain combines TRBV10-1 with TRBJ2-1; 9 bases align to TRBD2. Germline V CDR1 and CDR2: WNHNN, SYGVQD (reference sequence). V gave up 2 bases and J gave up 2 bases; unmatched junction bases: 1. The CDR3 extends over 15 amino acids. Here the CDR3 reads CASSEGGRAYNEQFF. The DNA of the CDR3 is TGCGCCAGCAGTGAGGGCGGGAGGGCCTACAATGAGCAGTTCTTC.

V usage is TRBV13 and J usage is TRBJ2-1; TRBD2 aligns across 12 bases. V lost 5 bases and J lost 4; bases outside the gene matches: 6. This CDR3 is 16 amino acids long. The germline gives CDR1 PRHDT, CDR2 FYEKMQ (reference sequence). The DNA for the CDR3 is TGTGCCAGCAGCCGAACTAGCGGGGGGTTTTACAATGAGCAGTTCTTC. Its protein is CASSRTSGGFYNEQFF. The complete variable domain, with remaining parts taken from reference TRBV13 and TRBJ2-1, reads AAGVIQSPRHLIKEKRETATLKCYPIPRHDTVYWYQQGPGQDPQFLISFYEKMQSDKGSIPDRFSAQQFSDYHSELNMSSLELGDSALYFCASSRTSGGFYNEQFFGPGTRLTVL.

The chain carries TRBV30 and TRBJ2-7; 9 bases line up with TRBD1. With V trimmed by 3 bases and J by 6 bases, 6 bases remained unmatched. CDR1 GTSNPN and CDR2 SVGIG come from the germline V gene (reference sequence). The length of the CDR3 is 13 residues. The CDR3 DNA is TGTGCCTGGAGAGGGACAGGGTTTGGCGAGCAGTACTTC. It translates to CAWRGTGFGEQYF.

A single count supports this clone. The chain couples TRBV19 to TRBJ2-1; 7 bases are shared with TRBD2. This CDR3 has 15 residues. From germline, CDR1 is LNHDA and CDR2 SQIVND (reference sequence). The V segment lost 3 bases and the J segment 0 bases; nucleotides outside the gene matches: 2. CDR3 nucleotide sequence: TGTGCCAGTAGTATGGGCGGGAGCTCCTACAATGAGCAGTTCTTC. Amino acids: CASSMGGSSYNEQFF.

The genes are TRBV7-6 and TRBJ2-1; possibly TRBD1 for D (6 bases). Trimming took 1 base from V and 5 from J, leaving 15 bases between them. Germline V lookup: CDR1 SGHVS, CDR2 FNYEAQ. The CDR3 is 16 amino acids. CDR3 coding DNA: TGTGCCAGCAGCTTAGTTCCCAGGGGTAGGGACAATGAGCAGTTCTTC. This translates into CASSLVPRGRDNEQFF.

V gene TRBV30 combines with J gene TRBJ2-3, with 13 bases matching TRBD2. The ends lost 8 bases at V and 6 bases at J; junction bases unmatched: 5. From germline, CDR1 is GTSNPN and CDR2 SVGIG (reference sequence). The CDR3 contains 13 residues. The CDR3 DNA sequence: TGTGCCCGAGGACTAGCGGGAGCCGATACGCAGTATTTT. This gives the protein CARGLAGADTQYF.

This clone is a singleton in its sample. The V and J genes are TRBV4-2 and TRBJ2-5, with D unclear. CDR1 and CDR2 (germline): LGHNA, YNFKEQ. V was clipped by 3 bases and J by 4 bases, with 6 bases between them. This CDR3 has 12 amino acids. Written as DNA, the CDR3 is TGTGCCAGCAGCCAGGCTGGAGAGACCCAGTACTTC. This gives the protein CASSQAGETQYF.

Written as DNA, the CDR3 is TGCGCCAGCAGGGGACAGGGGCTATACAATGAGCAGTTCTTC. Amino acids: CASRGQGLYNEQFF. The chain links TRBV5-1 to TRBJ2-1; 10 bases are a match to TRBD1. The germline V gene encodes CDR1 SGHRS and CDR2 YFSETQ. J was trimmed by 4 bases and V by 5 bases; bases with no gene match: 3. This CDR3 is 14 amino acids long.

The V gene is TRBV19, the J gene TRBJ1-2; TRBD1 agrees at 10 bases. V trimming: 2 bases; J trimming: 8 bases; junction bases outside the gene matches: 8. Germline assignment: CDR1 LNHDA and CDR2 SQIVND (reference sequence). This CDR3 region has 15 residues. The CDR3 protein is CASSISGTGVSGYTF. CDR3 DNA: TGTGCCAGTAGTATATCCGGGACAGGGGTAAGCGGCTACACCTTC.

This chain connects TRBV29-1 to TRBJ2-7; TRBD1 might be the D (6 bases). Germline CDR1 and CDR2: SQVTM and ANQGSEA. The CDR3 consists of 12 residues. The V and J ends lost 8 bases and 5 bases respectively, with 16 bases between them. As DNA, the CDR3 is TGCAGCTGGCAGGAACAGGGTCACGAGCAGTACTTC. Translated, it gives CSWQEQGHEQYF.

Details on this clone: At one of its ends the junction is not consistent with the germline gene, which may arise from a read error. The gene calls are TRBV23-1 and TRBJ1-5; D ambiguous. TRBV23-1 is assigned to the ORF class and has an uncertain function. The CDR3 contains 8 residues. The CDR3 sequence: CANLPQHF. CDR3 coding DNA: TGCGCCAATCTGCCCCAGCATTTT.

V usage is TRBV19 and J usage is TRBJ1-2; 7 bases match TRBD1. With V trimmed by 9 bases and J by 14 bases, 21 bases remained unmatched. This CDR3 is 14 amino acids long. The V gene's germline CDR1 is LNHDA and CDR2 SQIVND (reference sequence). Here the CDR3 reads CASNTGRFGQEITF. The CDR3 DNA reads TGTGCCAGCAATACGGGTCGCTTCGGACAGGAGATAACCTTC.